The clone carrying this TCR beta chain was picked up many times. No antigen is known for it. The germline V gene has CDR1 SEHNR and CDR2 FQNEAQ (reference sequence). V was clipped by 5 bases and J by 4 bases, with 14 bases between them. This CDR3 has 14 residues. These data are taken from a study of CD8 T cells in ankylosing spondylitis. General study results and limits: The authors found the disease-linked clones to be CD8+ and relatively rare in peripheral blood. Clones tied to disease were said to be significantly enriched in matched ankylosing spondylitis synovial fluid. Roughly eight highly homologous variants made up a TCR beta motif that seemed to typify ankylosing spondylitis blood. Before this, some motif variants had been reported in reactive arthritis synovial fluid and blood.

TCRdb re-called the 5' RACE reads with MiXCR, one entry per CDR3 protein. Here the sample spans 500,000 or so distinct CDR3 sequences, approximately 5.3% being singletons. The material sequenced was blood, either unsorted or a sorted T cell fraction (not recorded which). The clonotype was recovered from a male donor with ankylosing spondylitis. The chain couples TRBV7-9 to TRBJ2-5; D is uncertain. As DNA, the CDR3 is TGTGCCAGCAGCGCAGTTGGCGTTCTAGAGACCCAGTACTTC. Translation gives CASSAVGVLETQYF.